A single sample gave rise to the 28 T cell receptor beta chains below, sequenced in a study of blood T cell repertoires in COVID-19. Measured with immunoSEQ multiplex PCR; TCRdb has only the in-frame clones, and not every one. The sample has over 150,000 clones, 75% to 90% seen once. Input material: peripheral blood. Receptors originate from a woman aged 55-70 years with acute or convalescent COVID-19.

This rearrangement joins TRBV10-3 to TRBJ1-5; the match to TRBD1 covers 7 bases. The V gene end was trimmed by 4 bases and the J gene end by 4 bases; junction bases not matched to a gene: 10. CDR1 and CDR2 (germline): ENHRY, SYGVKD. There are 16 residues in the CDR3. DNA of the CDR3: TGTGCCATCAGTGGCCAAAGACAGGGAGGAAATCAGCCCCAGCATTTT. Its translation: CAISGQRQGGNQPQHF.

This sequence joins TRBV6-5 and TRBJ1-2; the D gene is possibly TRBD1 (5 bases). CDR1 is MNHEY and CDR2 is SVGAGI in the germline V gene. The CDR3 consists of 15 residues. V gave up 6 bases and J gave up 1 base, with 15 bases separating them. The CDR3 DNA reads TGTGCCAGCAGCAACGGGGGAGATCTTAACTATGGCTACACCTTC. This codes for CASSNGGDLNYGYTF.

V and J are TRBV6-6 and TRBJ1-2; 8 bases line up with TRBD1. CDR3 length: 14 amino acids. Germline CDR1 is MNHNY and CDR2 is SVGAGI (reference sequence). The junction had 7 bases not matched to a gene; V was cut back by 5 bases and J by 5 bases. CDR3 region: CASSEQGAGYGYTF. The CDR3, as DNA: TGTGCCAGCAGTGAGCAGGGGGCGGGATATGGCTACACCTTC.

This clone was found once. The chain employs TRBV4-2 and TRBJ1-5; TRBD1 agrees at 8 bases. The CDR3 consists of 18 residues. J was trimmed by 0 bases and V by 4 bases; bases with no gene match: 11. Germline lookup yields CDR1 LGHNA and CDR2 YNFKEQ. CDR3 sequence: CASSPLQGGRDSNQPQHF. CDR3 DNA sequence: TGTGCCAGCAGCCCCTTACAGGGGGGGAGGGATAGCAATCAGCCCCAGCATTTT.

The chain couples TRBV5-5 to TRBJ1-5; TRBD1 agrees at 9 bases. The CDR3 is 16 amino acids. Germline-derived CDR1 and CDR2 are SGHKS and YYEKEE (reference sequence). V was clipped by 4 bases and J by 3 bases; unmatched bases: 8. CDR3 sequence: CASSLLTGGTNQPQHF. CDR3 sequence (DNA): TGTGCCAGCAGCCTCCTGACAGGGGGTACCAATCAGCCCCAGCATTTT.

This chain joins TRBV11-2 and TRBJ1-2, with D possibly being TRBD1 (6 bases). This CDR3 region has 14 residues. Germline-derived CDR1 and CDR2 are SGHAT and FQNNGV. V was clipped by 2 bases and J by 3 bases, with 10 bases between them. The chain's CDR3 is CASSLWAGDYGYTF. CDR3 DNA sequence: TGTGCCAGCAGCTTATGGGCAGGGGACTATGGCTACACCTTC.

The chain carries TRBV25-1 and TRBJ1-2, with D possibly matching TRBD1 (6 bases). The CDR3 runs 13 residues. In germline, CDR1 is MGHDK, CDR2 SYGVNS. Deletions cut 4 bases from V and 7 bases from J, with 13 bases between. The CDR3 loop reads CASSVDSRSGYTF. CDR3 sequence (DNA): TGTGCCAGCAGTGTGGACAGCCGGTCTGGCTACACCTTC.

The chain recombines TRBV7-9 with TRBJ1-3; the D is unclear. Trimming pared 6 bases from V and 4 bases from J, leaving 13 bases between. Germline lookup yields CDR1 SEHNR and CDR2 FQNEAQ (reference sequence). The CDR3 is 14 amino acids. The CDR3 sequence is CASSLGGEGNTIYF. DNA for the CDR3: TGTGCCAGCAGTCTAGGTGGTGAGGGAAACACCATATATTTT.

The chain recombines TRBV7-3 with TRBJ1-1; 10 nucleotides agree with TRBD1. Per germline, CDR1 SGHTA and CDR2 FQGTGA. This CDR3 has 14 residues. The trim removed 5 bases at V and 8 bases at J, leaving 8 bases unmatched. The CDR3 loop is CASSRKGQGDEAFF. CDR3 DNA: TGTGCCAGCAGCCGGAAAGGACAGGGGGACGAAGCTTTCTTT.

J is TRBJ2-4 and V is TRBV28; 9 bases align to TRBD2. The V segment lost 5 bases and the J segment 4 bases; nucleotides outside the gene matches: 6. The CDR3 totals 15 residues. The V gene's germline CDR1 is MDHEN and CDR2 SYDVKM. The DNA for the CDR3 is TGTGCCAGCAGTAATAGCGGGGGCCAGAAAAACATTCAGTACTTC. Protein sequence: CASSNSGGQKNIQYF.

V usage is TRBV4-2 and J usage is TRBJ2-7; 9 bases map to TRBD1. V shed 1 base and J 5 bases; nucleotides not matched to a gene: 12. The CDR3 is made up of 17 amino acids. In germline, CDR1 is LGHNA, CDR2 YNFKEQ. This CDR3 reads CASSQADRGPRGHEQYF. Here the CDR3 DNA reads TGTGCCAGCAGCCAAGCGGACAGGGGCCCTCGAGGCCACGAGCAGTACTTC.

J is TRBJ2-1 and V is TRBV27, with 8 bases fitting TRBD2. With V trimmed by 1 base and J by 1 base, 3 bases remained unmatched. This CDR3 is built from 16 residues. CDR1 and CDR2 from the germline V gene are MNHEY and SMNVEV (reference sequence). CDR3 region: CASSLLERGSYNEQFF. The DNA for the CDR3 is TGTGCCAGCAGTTTATTGGAGCGGGGGTCCTACAATGAGCAGTTCTTC.

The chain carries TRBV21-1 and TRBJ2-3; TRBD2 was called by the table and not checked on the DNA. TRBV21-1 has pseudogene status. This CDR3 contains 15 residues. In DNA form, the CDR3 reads TGTGCCAGCAGCAAAGGGGCTAGCGGGGGAGATACGCAGTATTTT. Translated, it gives CASSKGASGGDTQYF.

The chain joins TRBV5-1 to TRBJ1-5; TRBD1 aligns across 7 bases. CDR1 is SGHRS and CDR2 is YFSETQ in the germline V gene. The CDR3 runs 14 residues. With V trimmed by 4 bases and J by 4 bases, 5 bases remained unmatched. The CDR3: CASSQGTENQPQHF. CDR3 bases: TGCGCCAGCAGCCAAGGGACAGAGAATCAGCCCCAGCATTTT.

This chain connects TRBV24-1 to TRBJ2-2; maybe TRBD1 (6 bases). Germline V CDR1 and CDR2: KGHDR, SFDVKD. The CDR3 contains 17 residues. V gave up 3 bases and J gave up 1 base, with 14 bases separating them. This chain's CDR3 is CATSDTNRVGNTGELFF. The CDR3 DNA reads TGTGCCACCAGTGATACGAACAGGGTCGGGAACACCGGGGAGCTGTTTTTT.

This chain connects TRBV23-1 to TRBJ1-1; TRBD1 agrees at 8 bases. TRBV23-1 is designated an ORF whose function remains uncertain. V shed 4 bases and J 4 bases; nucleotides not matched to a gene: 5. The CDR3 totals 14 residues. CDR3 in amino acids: CASSPGQGCTEAFF. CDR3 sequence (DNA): TGCGCCAGCAGTCCAGGACAGGGTTGCACTGAAGCTTTCTTT.

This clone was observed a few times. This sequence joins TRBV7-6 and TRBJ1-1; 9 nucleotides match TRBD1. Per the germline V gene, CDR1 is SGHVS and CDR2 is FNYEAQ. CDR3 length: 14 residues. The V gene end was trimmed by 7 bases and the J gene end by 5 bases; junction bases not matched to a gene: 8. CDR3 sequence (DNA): TGTGCCAGCACCCCCTACAGGGGGCAAACTGAAGCTTTCTTT. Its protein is CASTPYRGQTEAFF.

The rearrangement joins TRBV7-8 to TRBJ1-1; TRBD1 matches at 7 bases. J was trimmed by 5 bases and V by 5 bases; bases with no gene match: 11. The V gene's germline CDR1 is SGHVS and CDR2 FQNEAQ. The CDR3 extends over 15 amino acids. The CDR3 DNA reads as TGTGCCAGCAGCCCTAGGGACAGCCAAACAACTGAAGCTTTCTTT. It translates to CASSPRDSQTTEAFF.

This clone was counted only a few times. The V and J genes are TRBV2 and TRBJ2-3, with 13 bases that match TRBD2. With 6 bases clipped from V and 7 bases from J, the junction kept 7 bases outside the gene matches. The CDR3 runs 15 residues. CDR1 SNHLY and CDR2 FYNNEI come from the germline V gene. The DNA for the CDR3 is TGTGCCAGCAGCGTGGGACTAGCGGGGCCACATACGCAGTATTTT. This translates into CASSVGLAGPHTQYF. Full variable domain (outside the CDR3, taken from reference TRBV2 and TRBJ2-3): EPEVTQTPSHQVTQMGQEVILRCVPISNHLYFYWYRQILGQKVEFLVSFYNNEISEKSEIFDDQFSVERPDGSNFTLKIRSTKLEDSAMYFCASSVGLAGPHTQYFGPGTRLTVL.

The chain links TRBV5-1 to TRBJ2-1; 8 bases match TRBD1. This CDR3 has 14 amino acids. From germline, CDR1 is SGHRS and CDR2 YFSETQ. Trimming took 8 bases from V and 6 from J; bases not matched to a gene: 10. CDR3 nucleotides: TGCGCCAGTCATCCAACAGGGGGTTTCAATGAGCAGTTCTTC. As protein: CASHPTGGFNEQFF.

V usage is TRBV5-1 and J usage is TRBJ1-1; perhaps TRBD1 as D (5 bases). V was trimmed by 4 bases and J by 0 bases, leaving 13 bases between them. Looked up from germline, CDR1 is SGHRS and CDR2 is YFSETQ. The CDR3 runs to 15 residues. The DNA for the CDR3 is TGCGCCAGCAGCCTCGGGGGGTCGGTGAACACTGAAGCTTTCTTT. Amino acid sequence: CASSLGGSVNTEAFF.

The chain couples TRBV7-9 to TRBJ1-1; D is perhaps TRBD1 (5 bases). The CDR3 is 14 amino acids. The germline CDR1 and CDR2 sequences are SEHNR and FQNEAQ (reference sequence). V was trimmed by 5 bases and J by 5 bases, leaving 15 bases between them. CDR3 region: CASSAPWGGTEAFF. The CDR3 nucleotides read TGTGCCAGCAGCGCCCCGTGGGGGGGGACTGAAGCTTTCTTT. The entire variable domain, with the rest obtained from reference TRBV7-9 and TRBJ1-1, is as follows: DTGVSQNPRHKITKRGQNVTFRCDPISEHNRLYWYRQTLGQGPEFLTYFQNEAQLEKSRLLSDRFSAERPKGSFSTLEIQRTEQGDSAMYLCASSAPWGGTEAFFGQGTRLTVV.

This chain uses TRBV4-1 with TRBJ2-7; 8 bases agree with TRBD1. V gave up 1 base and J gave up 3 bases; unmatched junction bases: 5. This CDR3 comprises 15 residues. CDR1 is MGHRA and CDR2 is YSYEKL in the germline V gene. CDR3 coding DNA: TGCGCCAGCAGCCAAGGGACAGGGAACTTCTACGAGCAGTACTTC. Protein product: CASSQGTGNFYEQYF.

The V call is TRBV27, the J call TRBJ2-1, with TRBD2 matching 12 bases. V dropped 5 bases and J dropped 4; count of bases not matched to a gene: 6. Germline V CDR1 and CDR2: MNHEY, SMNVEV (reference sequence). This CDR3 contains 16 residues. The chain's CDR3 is CASSTTSGGNYNEQFF. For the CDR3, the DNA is TGTGCCAGCAGTACGACTAGCGGGGGTAATTACAATGAGCAGTTCTTC.

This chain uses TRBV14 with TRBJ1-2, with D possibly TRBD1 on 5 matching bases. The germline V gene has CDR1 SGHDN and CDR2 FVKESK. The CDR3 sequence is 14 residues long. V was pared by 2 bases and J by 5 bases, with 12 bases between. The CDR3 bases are TGTGCCAGCAGCCAATACGGGGGGGATTATGGCTACACCTTC. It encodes CASSQYGGDYGYTF.

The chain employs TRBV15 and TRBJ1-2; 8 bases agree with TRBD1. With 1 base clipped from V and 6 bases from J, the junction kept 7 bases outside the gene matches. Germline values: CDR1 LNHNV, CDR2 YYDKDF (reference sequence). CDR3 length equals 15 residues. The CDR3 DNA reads TGTGCCACCAGCAGAGCCCCGACAGGGGAAAATGGCTACACCTTC. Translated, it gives CATSRAPTGENGYTF.

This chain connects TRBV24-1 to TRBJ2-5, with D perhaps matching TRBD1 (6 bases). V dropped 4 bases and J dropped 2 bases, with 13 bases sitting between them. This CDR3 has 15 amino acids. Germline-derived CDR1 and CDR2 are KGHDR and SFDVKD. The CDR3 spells CATSDPGQSQETQYF. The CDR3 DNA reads TGTGCCACCAGTGACCCTGGACAGTCGCAAGAGACCCAGTACTTC.

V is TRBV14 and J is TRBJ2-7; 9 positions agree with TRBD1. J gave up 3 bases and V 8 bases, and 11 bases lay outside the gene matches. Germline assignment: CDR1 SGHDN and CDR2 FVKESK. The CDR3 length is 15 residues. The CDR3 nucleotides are TGTGCCAGCGGAAGGTTGGGGACAGGGTACTACGAGCAGTACTTC. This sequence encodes CASGRLGTGYYEQYF.